This TCR beta chain was recovered during a study of low-dose radiotherapy and immunotherapy resistance in tumors. The germline CDR1 and CDR2 sequences are SGHTS and YDEGEE. V shed 2 bases and J shed 4 bases, with 12 bases lying between them. The CDR3 runs 14 residues. This clonotype was recorded at least ten times. Time point denoted: after trial treatment. Regarding treatment: LDRT plus nivolumab, ipilimumab, low-dose cyclophosphamide and aspirin (RACIN trial). First-strand cDNA relied on TRAV- and TRBV-specific primers spanning alpha and beta chains. TCR amplification used roughly 18 PCR cycles, a constant-region primer and a V-primer adapter. TCRdb passed the reads through MiXCR, listing each CDR3 protein once. The sample has some 100,000 distinct CDR3 sequences, 20% to 25% seen once.

The rearrangement uses TRBV5-8 and TRBJ1-2; D is unclear. The sequence was obtained from a female donor with ovarian cancer. Sequencing was performed on PBMCs, taken after low-dose radiotherapy plus immunotherapy. CDR3 DNA: TGTGCCAGCAGCTTATCTCCCTTGGGCTATGGCTACACCTTC. The encoded protein is CASSLSPLGYGYTF.